These 20 T cell receptor beta chains share one sample of origin, sequenced in a study of spatial heterogeneity in lung cancer. TCRdb re-called the 5' RACE reads through MiXCR, storing one row per CDR3 protein. In the table there are about 100,000 distinct CDR3 sequences, 3.5% to 5% of which are singletons. Regarding time point: sample taken at primary tumor resection. Study-level points and caveats: Higher tumor mutation counts went along with higher counts of expanded intratumoral alpha and beta TCRs.

Their recognized antigens are unknown. Material: lung tumor tissue, obtained at surgery. These receptors all stem from a male donor with early-stage non-small cell lung cancer.

This clonotype was observed a handful of times. The J gene is TRBJ1-2, the V gene TRBV20-1; 8 bases match TRBD1. The CDR3 sequence is 13 residues long. CDR1 and CDR2 from the germline V gene are DFQATT and SNEGSKA (reference sequence). The V gene end was trimmed by 6 bases and the J gene end by 8 bases; junction bases not matched to a gene: 11. The CDR3 coding sequence is TGCAGTGCCCGAACAGGGGGTTTTAACGGCTACACCTTC. This sequence encodes CSARTGGFNGYTF.

This clonotype appeared many times. V gene TRBV29-1 combines with J gene TRBJ2-5, with a weak D call TRBD1 (5 bases). Per the germline V gene, CDR1 is SQVTM and CDR2 is ANQGSEA. This CDR3 region has 13 residues. The germline V and J ends were trimmed by 3 bases and 2 bases, with 10 bases remaining between them. The CDR3 reads CSVDPGLQETQYF. CDR3 nucleotide sequence: TGCAGCGTTGACCCAGGGCTACAAGAGACCCAGTACTTC.

This clonotype showed up just a few times. This rearrangement joins TRBV2 to TRBJ1-1; tentative D call: TRBD1 (6 bases). Germline V gives CDR1 SNHLY, CDR2 FYNNEI. The germline V and J ends were trimmed by 0 bases and 5 bases, with 13 bases remaining between them. CDR3 length equals 15 residues. Here the CDR3 DNA reads TGTGCCAGCAGTGAAGCGGTTGGGGGGCCTACTGAAGCTTTCTTT. This gives the protein CASSEAVGGPTEAFF.

This clonotype was counted at least ten times. This chain links TRBV12-3 or TRBV12-4 with TRBJ2-7, with 9 bases that match TRBD2. The CDR3 is made up of 14 amino acids. With V trimmed by 3 bases and J by 4 bases, 4 bases remained unmatched. CDR3 DNA sequence: TGTGCCAGCAGTTTCGCGGGAGGGTTGTACGAGCAGTACTTC. This codes for CASSFAGGLYEQYF.

In its sample, this clonotype was seen a few times. CDR3 in amino acids: CASNNLKSALRGLGLEPGELFF. In DNA form, the CDR3 reads TGTGCCAGCAATAACCTAAAGTCGGCGCTCCGGGGACTAGGCCTCGAGCCCGGGGAGCTGTTTTTT. V is TRBV6-5 and J is TRBJ2-2, with 8 bases fitting TRBD2. The V gene end was trimmed by 7 bases and the J gene end by 6 bases; junction bases not matched to a gene: 31. Germline V CDR1 and CDR2: MNHEY, SVGAGI. This CDR3 spans 22 amino acids.

This clonotype came up once. The genes are TRBV18 and TRBJ2-7, with 9 bases fitting TRBD2. The CDR3 is made up of 18 amino acids. Germline lookup yields CDR1 KGHSH and CDR2 LQKENI. V was pared by 2 bases and J by 4 bases, with 15 bases of the junction left unmatched. CDR3: CASSPYGRTSAGGYEQYF. The DNA for the CDR3 is TGTGCCAGCTCACCATACGGACGAACCTCGGCGGGAGGGTACGAGCAGTACTTC.

In its sample, this clonotype was seen many times. The genes are TRBV7-8 and TRBJ2-2; D may be TRBD2 (5 bases). Germline loops: CDR1 SGHVS, CDR2 FQNEAQ. The CDR3 spans 14 residues. Trimming took off 5 bases at V and 7 bases at J, with 14 bases between the two ends. CDR3 amino acids: CASSHVRGVGELFF. The CDR3 bases are TGTGCCAGCAGCCACGTTCGGGGAGTCGGGGAGCTGTTTTTT.

This clonotype occurred many times. The rearrangement links TRBV4-1 to TRBJ2-1; D not certain. CDR1 and CDR2 from the germline V gene are MGHRA and YSYEKL. The CDR3 is made up of 16 amino acids. The V gene lost 2 bases and the J gene lost 0 bases, with 11 bases spanning the gap. The CDR3 here is CASSQQPPSSYNEQFF. The CDR3 DNA reads as TGCGCCAGCAGCCAACAGCCCCCGAGCTCCTACAATGAGCAGTTCTTC.

With regard to this clonotype: A much larger clone lies a single base off, so this may be a read error. The chain uses TRBV6-5 and TRBJ2-7; TRBD2 aligns across 10 bases. The CDR3 loop spans 13 amino acids. Germline values: CDR1 MNHEY, CDR2 SVGAGI. CDR3 residues: CATSYLAGDEQYF. Written as DNA, the CDR3 is TGTGCCACCAGTTATCTAGCGGGAGACGAGCAGTACTTC.

This clonotype was picked up many times. The genes are TRBV28 and TRBJ1-1; D call uncertain. The CDR3 spans 13 residues. Germline CDR1 MDHEN, CDR2 SYDVKM. V dropped 3 bases and J dropped 2 bases, with 7 bases sitting between them. CDR3 sequence (DNA): TGTGCCAGCAGTTTGCCCAGCAACACTGAAGCTTTCTTT. Its translation is CASSLPSNTEAFF.

In this sample, this clonotype turned up many times. V is TRBV20-1 and J is TRBJ2-3; the D is unclear. Trimming cost V 1 base and J 4 bases, with 6 bases left between them. The CDR3 spans 12 residues. Germline CDR1 reads DFQATT; CDR2 reads SNEGSKA (reference sequence). The CDR3 is CSARGSADTQYF. The CDR3 DNA follows: TGCAGTGCTAGAGGTAGTGCAGATACGCAGTATTTT.

This clonotype was seen ten or more times. This chain uses TRBV11-2 with TRBJ2-1, with no clear D. Between the trimmed V and J ends, which lost 3 bases and 3 bases, there was a span of 12 bases. Per the germline V gene, CDR1 is SGHAT and CDR2 is FQNNGV. CDR3 length equals 15 residues. The CDR3 nucleotides are TGTGCCAGCAGCTTGGCAGCCGGGTACTACAATGAGCAGTTCTTC. Encoded protein: CASSLAAGYYNEQFF.

The rearrangement joins TRBV5-5 to TRBJ2-7, with 7 bases fitting TRBD1. V shed 2 bases, J shed 3 bases, and the junction held 11 bases outside the gene matches. This CDR3 has 16 residues. Germline assignment: CDR1 SGHKS and CDR2 YYEKEE (reference sequence). The CDR3 is CASSFIPGQRYYEQYF. DNA of the CDR3: TGTGCCAGCAGCTTTATCCCGGGACAGCGCTACTACGAGCAGTACTTC.

About this clonotype: Possible read error: a much larger clone is one base away. The conserved closing phenylalanine or tryptophan is absent in this CDR3, likely reflecting a read error. This chain connects TRBV27 to TRBJ2-5, with D possibly called TRBD1 or TRBD2 (5 bases each). Trimming pared 5 bases from V and 0 bases from J, leaving 10 bases between. This CDR3 is built from 14 residues. The germline gives CDR1 MNHEY, CDR2 SMNVEV (reference sequence). The CDR3 nucleotides are TGTGCCAGCAGTGCTTGGGGGTACCAAGAGACCCAGTACTCC. It is translated as CASSAWGYQETQYS.

This clonotype was observed at least ten times. The CDR3: CASSLTGARQPQHF. CDR3 coding DNA: TGTGCCAGCAGTCTCACGGGGGCAAGGCAGCCCCAGCATTTT. The chain links TRBV27 to TRBJ1-5; D may be TRBD1 (6 bases). Germline V gives CDR1 MNHEY, CDR2 SMNVEV (reference sequence). Trimming removed 5 bases at V and 7 bases at J, with 15 bases between. The CDR3 runs 14 residues.

This clonotype was counted at least ten times. The gene calls are TRBV9 and TRBJ1-1; maybe TRBD1 (5 bases). This CDR3 is built from 18 residues. V dropped 4 bases and J dropped 4 bases, with 26 bases sitting between them. Germline CDR1 and CDR2: SGDLS and YYNGEE. Here the CDR3 reads CASSPLLARGRVGTEAFF. The DNA for the CDR3 is TGTGCCAGCAGCCCGCTTTTGGCTCGGGGCCGCGTAGGCACTGAAGCTTTCTTT. Together with reference TRBV9 and TRBJ1-1, the CDR3 gives the full variable domain: DSGVTQTPKHLITATGQRVTLRCSPRSGDLSVYWYQQSLDQGLQFLIQYYNGEERAKGNILERFSAQQFPDLHSELNLSSLELGDSALYFCASSPLLARGRVGTEAFFGQGTRLTVV.

This clonotype was found many times. J is TRBJ2-3 and V is TRBV6-6; D is perhaps TRBD1 (5 bases). V lost 5 bases and J 2 bases, leaving 11 bases between the germline ends. Germline assignment: CDR1 MNHNY and CDR2 SVGAGI (reference sequence). The CDR3 has 14 residues. DNA of the CDR3: TGTGCCAGCAGTGTCTCCAGGGCCACAGATACGCAGTATTTT. Its protein product is CASSVSRATDTQYF.

Many counts were recorded for this clonotype. The V and J genes are TRBV4-2 and TRBJ2-3; 7 nucleotides align to TRBD2. This CDR3 spans 18 amino acids. The germline V gene encodes CDR1 LGHNA and CDR2 YNFKEQ. The J segment lost 7 bases and the V segment lost 3 bases, leaving 19 bases of the junction unmatched. The CDR3 DNA is TGTGCCAGCAGCCAGGTATCTTCCGGGACTACGGGGGAGAATACGCAGTATTTT. Its protein is CASSQVSSGTTGENTQYF.

This clonotype showed up many times. The chain uses TRBV7-6 and TRBJ1-1; D unclear. With 5 bases removed from V and 0 bases from J, the gap between germline ends came to 10 bases. The CDR3 totals 14 residues. From germline, CDR1 is SGHVS and CDR2 FNYEAQ. The CDR3: CASSRGQLNTEAFF. The CDR3 coding sequence is TGTGCCAGCAGCCGTGGTCAGCTGAACACTGAAGCTTTCTTT. Together with reference TRBV7-6 and TRBJ1-1, the CDR3 gives the full variable domain: GAGVSQSPRYKVTKRGQDVALRCDPISGHVSLYWYRQALGQGPEFLTYFNYEAQQDKSGLPNDRFSAERPEGSISTLTIQRTEQRDSAMYRCASSRGQLNTEAFFGQGTRLTVV.

The CDR3 nucleotides are TGCAGTGTCTCTCATTGGGCTAGCGGGGCCACAGATACGCAGTATTTT. This translates into CSVSHWASGATDTQYF. This rearrangement joins TRBV20-1 to TRBJ2-3; 9 bases map to TRBD2. Germline values: CDR1 DFQATT, CDR2 SNEGSKA (reference sequence). This CDR3 spans 16 amino acids. V lost 7 bases, J lost 2 bases, and 13 bases stayed unmatched.